This T cell receptor (beta chain) was recorded in a study of siplizumab effects on memory and regulatory T cells. On this clone: Its specificity is unknown.

Points from the study as a whole: Treg-derived clones made up an average of around 67% of mappable alloreactive CD4+ clones with siplizumab and 26.9% in controls. There was no confirmation of the suppressive function of proliferating Tregs from siplizumab cultures. Memory T cells appeared less diverse than naive cells, which seemed to contribute substantially to alloresponse. Unstimulated subsets contained matches for only a minor fraction of alloreactive clones.

Libraries were prepared by immunoSEQ multiplex PCR; TCRdb keeps only in-frame clonotypes and omits some of them. The sample has 100,000 or so clones, about nine tenths seen once. Germline V gene lookup returns CDR1 SGHAT and CDR2 FQNNGV. Trimming removed 0 bases from V and 6 bases from J, with 5 bases in between. The CDR3 is made up of 13 amino acids. This sequence was found in a human donor in good health. The chain uses TRBV11-2 and TRBJ2-2, with D unresolved. Source material: non-Treg CD4+ T cells sorted from blood. CDR3 coding DNA: TGTGCCAGCAGCTTAGATGAATCCGGGGAGCTGTTTTTT. It encodes CASSLDESGELFF.